Listed here are 21 T cell receptor beta chains from one sample, sequenced in a study of T cell responses to AZD1222 COVID-19 vaccine. Sequencing used immunoSEQ multiplex PCR; TCRdb keeps in-frame clones, though not all of them. The data show some 130,000 clones, around nine tenths seen once. The sample consisted of peripheral blood, taken on day 0 of AZD1222 vaccination. The receptors derive from an adult in good health.

The CDR3 reads CASSQLAPGEEKLFF. As DNA, the CDR3 is TGCGCCAGCAGCCAACTGGCTCCCGGAGAGGAAAAACTGTTTTTT. The chain joins TRBV4-1 to TRBJ1-4; D uncertain. V gave up 2 bases and J gave up 8 bases, with 15 bases separating them. The CDR3 consists of 15 residues. Germline CDR1 MGHRA, CDR2 YSYEKL.

This chain joins TRBV5-5 and TRBJ2-7; D unclear. Germline V gives CDR1 SGHKS, CDR2 YYEKEE (reference sequence). This CDR3 region has 14 residues. Trimming left V 0 bases short and J 3 bases short, with 10 bases between. CDR3 in amino acids: CASSLGLSNYEQYF. The DNA of the CDR3 is TGTGCCAGCAGCTTGGGCCTTAGCAACTACGAGCAGTACTTC.

In its sample, this clone was seen a few times. This sequence joins TRBV13 and TRBJ2-2; no clear D gene. This CDR3 contains 17 residues. V was trimmed by 5 bases and J by 13 bases, leaving 29 bases between them. Germline CDR1 is PRHDT and CDR2 is FYEKMQ (reference sequence). CDR3 bases: TGTGCCAGCAGCCGCCGCCGAGACACGGTCTATGTTAGTAGGCTGTTTTTT. Translated, it gives CASSRRRDTVYVSRLFF.

The rearrangement joins TRBV28 to TRBJ2-1; 9 nucleotides match TRBD1. This CDR3 spans 14 amino acids. From germline, CDR1 is MDHEN and CDR2 SYDVKM. Trimming removed 8 bases from V and 5 bases from J; junction bases left unmatched: 7. Here the CDR3 reads CASGLRQGDNEQFF. The CDR3, as DNA: TGTGCCAGCGGCCTCCGACAGGGGGACAATGAGCAGTTCTTC.

For this clone: A junction end diverges from the germline sequence, so it may reflect a read error. The V gene is TRBV5-6, the J gene TRBJ2-3; 7 bases agree with TRBD1. The CDR3 length is 11 residues. In germline, CDR1 is SGHDT, CDR2 YYEEEE. This CDR3 is CASSLGQGLNF. The CDR3 DNA sequence: TGTGCCAGCAGCTTGGGACAGGGTTTAAATTTT. The full variable domain, rest sourced from reference TRBV5-6 and TRBJ2-3, is DAGVTQSPTHLIKTRGQQVTLRCSPKSGHDTVSWYQQALGQGPQFIFQYYEEEERQRGNFPDRFSGHQFPNYSSELNVNALLLGDSALYLCASSLGQGLNFGPGTRLTVL.

This chain uses TRBV5-6 with TRBJ1-1; D is unclear. Germline V CDR1 and CDR2: SGHDT, YYEEEE. Between the trimmed V and J ends, which lost 0 bases and 5 bases, there was a span of 11 bases. The CDR3 extends over 14 amino acids. The DNA for the CDR3 is TGTGCCAGCAGCTTGGTTGGCCCCGAGACTGAAGCTTTCTTT. It codes for CASSLVGPETEAFF.

The chain links TRBV7-9 to TRBJ2-7; the D is unclear. Germline CDR1 is SEHNR and CDR2 is FQNEAQ (reference sequence). This CDR3 has 11 amino acids. V was pared by 7 bases and J by 6 bases, with 10 bases between. The DNA for the CDR3 is TGTGCCAGCACGGAAGGACGCGAGCAGTACTTC. Its translation: CASTEGREQYF.

The chain carries TRBV5-6 and TRBJ2-5, with 13 nucleotides matching TRBD2. This CDR3 contains 14 residues. Germline-derived CDR1 and CDR2 are SGHDT and YYEEEE. The junction had 0 bases not matched to a gene; V was cut back by 0 bases and J by 7 bases. Here the CDR3 reads CASSLGLAGGTQYF. The CDR3 DNA follows: TGTGCCAGCAGCTTGGGACTAGCGGGAGGGACCCAGTACTTC.

The chain employs TRBV5-5 and TRBJ1-1; D gene ambiguous. V was clipped by 5 bases and J by 1 base, with 9 bases between them. The CDR3 runs 13 residues. CDR1 is SGHKS, CDR2 YYEKEE, per germline (reference sequence). CDR3 in DNA: TGTGCCAGCAGTCGTACTCCGAACACTGAAGCTTTCTTT. Amino acid sequence: CASSRTPNTEAFF.

This clone was picked up one time. The chain joins TRBV11-2 to TRBJ2-5; D gene unclear. Germline values: CDR1 SGHAT, CDR2 FQNNGV. V lost 5 bases, J lost 4 bases, and 8 bases lay in between. This CDR3 is built from 12 residues. CDR3 residues: CASSPGIETQYF. CDR3 DNA: TGTGCCAGCAGCCCAGGTATAGAGACCCAGTACTTC.

The gene calls are TRBV3-1 (or the pseudogene TRBV3-2) and TRBJ1-4, with 8 nucleotides matching TRBD1. Trimming cost V 1 base and J 8 bases; bases outside gene matches: 12. From germline, CDR1 is LGHDT and CDR2 YNNKEL (reference sequence). This CDR3 comprises 17 residues. CDR3 in DNA: TGTGCCAGCAGCCAAGTCTGGACGGTGGACAGGGAAGAAAAACTGTTTTTT. This translates into CASSQVWTVDREEKLFF.

This chain uses TRBV2 with TRBJ1-1; 8 bases are shared with TRBD1. CDR3 size: 14 residues. The germline gives CDR1 SNHLY, CDR2 FYNNEI. Germline trimming cut 3 bases from V and 8 bases from J; bases unmatched to any gene: 8. The CDR3 DNA follows: TGTGCCAGCAGTGATCGGCAGGGGGCCAAAGAAGCTTTCTTT. Amino acid sequence: CASSDRQGAKEAFF.

The rearrangement uses TRBV5-6 and TRBJ1-1; TRBD1 matches 7 bases. Germline trimming cut 3 bases from V and 8 bases from J; bases unmatched to any gene: 7. Germline lookup yields CDR1 SGHDT and CDR2 YYEEEE. The CDR3 has 13 residues. CDR3 in DNA: TGTGCCAGCAGCTGGGACAGCACGGACGAAGCTTTCTTT. It is translated as CASSWDSTDEAFF.

The J gene is TRBJ2-2, the V gene TRBV3-1 (or the pseudogene TRBV3-2); 9 positions match TRBD2. Germline assignment: CDR1 LGHDT and CDR2 YNNKEL (reference sequence). CDR3 size: 17 residues. The V gene end was trimmed by 1 base and the J gene end by 3 bases; junction bases not matched to a gene: 6. CDR3: CASSQASGTSHTGELFF. CDR3 nucleotides: TGTGCCAGCAGCCAAGCTTCCGGGACTAGCCACACCGGGGAGCTGTTTTTT.

DNA for the CDR3: TGTGCCAGTATCACACAGACTTACACTGAAGCTTTCTTT. It yields the protein CASITQTYTEAFF. The V and J genes are TRBV19 and TRBJ1-1, with unresolved D. This CDR3 region has 13 residues. V dropped 7 bases and J dropped 3 bases, with 12 bases sitting between them. Looked up from germline, CDR1 is LNHDA and CDR2 is SQIVND (reference sequence).

The rearrangement uses TRBV27 and TRBJ2-3; D call uncertain. The CDR3 length is 17 residues. In germline, CDR1 is MNHEY, CDR2 SMNVEV (reference sequence). V was shortened by 3 bases and J by 0 bases, with 16 bases between the two germline ends. CDR3 residues: CASSLEAKPTSTDTQYF. The CDR3 DNA reads TGTGCCAGCAGTTTGGAAGCGAAACCTACTAGCACAGATACGCAGTATTTT.

The chain has TRBV7-2 and TRBJ1-5; 7 bases align to TRBD1. The V and J ends lost 1 base and 7 bases, in that order; junction bases with no gene match: 4. Germline CDR1 SGHTA, CDR2 FQGNSA. CDR3 length: 14 residues. In DNA form, the CDR3 reads TGTGCCAGCAGCTTAGGGACAGGTTTCCAGCCCCAGCATTTT. Translating gives CASSLGTGFQPQHF.

J is TRBJ2-7 and V is TRBV18; TRBD2 matches 13 bases. This CDR3 region has 18 residues. V shed 1 base, J shed 7 bases, and the junction held 13 bases outside the gene matches. The germline CDR1 and CDR2 sequences are KGHSH and LQKENI. In DNA form, the CDR3 reads TGTGCCAGCTCACCACTTTCACTAGCGGGAGGGCCTTATGGAGAGCAGTACTTC. It codes for CASSPLSLAGGPYGEQYF.

The gene calls are TRBV6-6 and TRBJ2-3; D tentatively fits TRBD1 or TRBD2 (6 bases each). This CDR3 region has 17 residues. The V end lost 7 bases, the J end lost 2 bases, and 22 bases lay between the germline ends. Germline V gene data show CDR1 as MNHNY and CDR2 as SVGAGI (reference sequence). The CDR3 region is CASTRGGRPGTTDTQYF. In nucleotides, the CDR3 is TGTGCCAGCACTCGAGGGGGGAGACCCGGAACCACAGATACGCAGTATTTT.

This clone was detected only once. J is TRBJ1-5 and V is TRBV19; TRBD1 agrees at 10 bases. The junction had 10 bases not matched to a gene; V was cut back by 10 bases and J by 7 bases. The CDR3 has 14 residues. Germline assignment: CDR1 LNHDA and CDR2 SQIVND (reference sequence). The CDR3 DNA follows: TGTGCCACCCGAGACAGGGGGCTGGAACAGCCCCAGCATTTT. Translation gives CATRDRGLEQPQHF. Drawing the rest from reference TRBV19 and TRBJ1-5, the complete variable domain is DGGITQSPKYLFRKEGQNVTLSCEQNLNHDAMYWYRQDPGQGLRLIYYSQIVNDFQKGDIAEGYSVSREKKESFPLTVTSAQKNPTAFYLCATRDRGLEQPQHFGDGTRLSIL.

The genes are TRBV5-4 and TRBJ2-1; D is ambiguous. V lost 7 bases to trimming and J lost 7 bases, with 12 bases between them. Germline V gene lookup returns CDR1 SGHNT and CDR2 YYREEE (reference sequence). The CDR3 sequence is 12 residues long. The CDR3 region has the DNA TGTGCCAGCCACGGCATACAAAATGAGCAGTTCTTC. It codes for CASHGIQNEQFF.